The present T cell receptor (beta chain) was sequenced within a study of cytomegalovirus exposure and HLA in healthy donors. Study summary: Inside one of the first data releases sat roughly 80 million unique TCRs taken from HLA-typed donors. Notes on the study in general: Previous analysis showed most TCR beta V segments were productive about 87% or about 30% of the time. TCR beta chain V- and J-gene trimming was linked, in a later analysis, to a missense variant in DCLRE1C. With high specificity and sensitivity, the classifier reportedly diagnosed cytomegalovirus status.

Use of 60 Vbeta and 13 Jbeta primers characterized the PCR. Repertoires were generated with immunoSEQ multiplex PCR, while TCRdb's copy carries only in-frame clones and drops some. The sample holds over 110,000 clones; 70% to 80% are singletons and the top ten take approximately 3%. CDR3 size: 15 residues. Germline CDR1 LGHNA, CDR2 YSLEER. Trimming removed 4 bases from V and 8 bases from J, with 17 bases in between. In its sample, this clone was seen a few times. Its matching antigen is unknown. Sequences were obtained from PBMCs. This TCR came from a female donor in good health and CMV-seronegative. This chain links TRBV4-3 with TRBJ1-4; the D gene is possibly TRBD1 (5 bases). The CDR3 sequence is CASSPLPGRKEKLFF. CDR3 nucleotides: TGCGCCAGCAGCCCACTCCCAGGGAGGAAAGAAAAACTGTTTTTT.